This T cell receptor (beta chain) derives from a study of cytomegalovirus exposure and HLA in healthy donors. Study information: The approximately 120 validation repertoires used the same platform as the 666 first-cohort repertoires, a later analysis reported.

These donors were members of the approximately 110-subject validation cohort, a group separate from the roughly 670-subject first cohort. General study points: According to a subsequent analysis, TCR clusters from the first cohort were inclined to appear together in the 110 or so validation repertoires. Rarity held for most TCR sequences, but there were some public TCRs that occurred in many donors.

Some clones are missing from TCRdb's copy, which holds only in-frame ones; the method was immunoSEQ multiplex PCR. The sample has about 140,000 clones; 82% are singletons. As regards this clone: As yet, its antigen is unknown.

The CDR3 extends over 14 amino acids. J lost 5 bases, V lost 2 bases, and 4 bases had no gene match. Germline-derived CDR1 and CDR2 are MGHDK and SYGVNS. The V gene is TRBV25-1, the J gene TRBJ2-5; TRBD1 aligns across 8 bases. The receptor's source is a man younger than 40 in good health and CMV-seropositive. Source material: PBMCs. The CDR3 DNA reads as TGTGCCAGCAGTGAACGGGACAGGACCGAGACCCAGTACTTC. It codes for CASSERDRTETQYF.